A selection of T cell receptor beta chains follows, all from one sample in a study of cytomegalovirus exposure and HLA in healthy donors. Method: immunoSEQ multiplex PCR; TCRdb's copy keeps in-frame clones and lacks some. In the table there are fewer than 200,000 clones, approximately 80% of which are singletons. Material for sequencing was PBMCs. Receptor source: a man in his thirties or forties in good health and CMV-seropositive. Each CDR3 is given with its conserved first and last residue. A D gene is named only where the DNA matches it firmly. Size tells how often a clone was seen (once, few, many) or the class of an expanded clone, and some rows leave it out.

D | size | J | V | DNA | CDR3
TRBD1 | . | TRBJ1-6 | TRBV30 | TGTGCCTGGAGTGACGGACAGGGCCATTCACCCCTCCACTTT | CAWSDGQGHSPLHF
. | . | TRBJ1-2 | TRBV4-1 | TGCGCCAGCAGCCAAGATCCCGGGGAGTTTTACTATGGCTACACCTTC | CASSQDPGEFYYGYTF
. | . | TRBJ1-5 | TRBV11-2 | TGTGCCAGCAGGGGAGAGGGTCAGCCCCAGCATTTT | CASRGEGQPQHF
TRBD2 | . | TRBJ2-2 | TRBV5-4 | TGTGCCAGCAGCCGCCTAGCGGGGGGTTTATCCGGGGAGCTGTTTTTT | CASSRLAGGLSGELFF
TRBD1 | . | TRBJ1-1 | TRBV15 | TGTGCCACCGGAGCAGGGGGCTTTAACACTGAAGCTTTCTTT | CATGAGGFNTEAFF
. | . | TRBJ1-6 | TRBV5-6 | TGTGCCAGCAGCCCGGGCGGGGGTCCGCTCCACTTT | CASSPGGGPLHF
TRBD1 | . | TRBJ2-7 | TRBV9 | TGTGCCAGCAGCCGGGACAGGGGATTTTTGTCCTACGAGCAGTACTTC | CASSRDRGFLSYEQYF
TRBD1 | . | TRBJ2-5 | TRBV19 | TGTGCCAGTAGTATATTGGGACAGGGCCGTGAGACCCAGTACTTC | CASSILGQGRETQYF
TRBD1 | . | TRBJ1-5 | TRBV6-5 | TGTGCCAGCAGTTACACAGGGGGTCTGGGCAATCAGCCCCAGCATTTT | CASSYTGGLGNQPQHF
TRBD1 | . | TRBJ2-7 | TRBV25-1 | TGTGCCAGCAGTGAGCGACAGGGAAACTACGAGCAGTACTTC | CASSERQGNYEQYF
. | few | TRBJ1-1 | TRBV20-1 | TGCAGTGCAGGTAGGACATCCGAAGCTTTCTTT | CSAGRTSEAFF
TRBD1 | . | TRBJ1-1 | TRBV10-3 | TGTGCCATCAGTGAGTCTGACAGGGTAGGGGTTAACACTGAAGCTTTCTTT | CAISESDRVGVNTEAFF
TRBD1 | . | TRBJ2-5 | TRBV7-3 | TGTGCCAGCTCCCGGGACAGCAAAGAGACCCAGTACTTC | CASSRDSKETQYF
. | . | TRBJ2-7 | TRBV6-1 | TGTGCCAGCAGTGAGCAGGGTACGGACGAGCAGTACTTC | CASSEQGTDEQYF
TRBD1 | few | TRBJ2-3 | TRBV7-3 | TGTGCCAGCAGCTTAATCGGGACAGGGGACCCAGATACGCAGTATTTT | CASSLIGTGDPDTQYF
TRBD1 | . | TRBJ2-2 | TRBV5-1 | TGCGCCAGCAGCCCTGGGGGACAGGGCGGGGAGCTGTTTTTT | CASSPGGQGGELFF
TRBD1 | . | TRBJ2-7 | TRBV28 | TGTGCCAGCAGACCGGGACAGGGAGCCTACGAGCAGTACTTC | CASRPGQGAYEQYF
TRBD1 | . | TRBJ1-4 | TRBV6-6 | TGTGCCAGCAGTTATGAGACAGGGGGAATTGGTGAAAAACTGTTTTTT | CASSYETGGIGEKLFF
. | . | TRBJ1-2 | TRBV6-1 | TGTGCCAGCAGTGAACGCGCCAGGGGACCTGGCTACACCTTC | CASSERARGPGYTF
TRBD2 | . | TRBJ2-3 | TRBV7-3 | TGTGCCAGCAGCTTAATGTCGGCGGGGGGCACAGATACGCAGTATTTT | CASSLMSAGGTDTQYF
. | . | TRBJ2-2 | TRBV14 | TGTGCCAGCAGCCAAGATTTGGGGGGCGGGGAGCTGTTTTTT | CASSQDLGGGELFF
TRBD2 | . | TRBJ2-3 | TRBV7-7 | TGTGCCAGCAGCTTAGGACTAGCGGGAAGCACAGATACGCAGTATTTT | CASSLGLAGSTDTQYF
. | . | TRBJ1-4 | TRBV9 | TGTGCCAGCAGCGTGGCCGATGAAAAACTGTTTTTT | CASSVADEKLFF
. | once | TRBJ2-5 | TRBV27 | TGTGCCAGCAGTCCGAATTTAGCGGAAGATCAAGAGACCCAGTACTTC | CASSPNLAEDQETQYF
. | . | TRBJ2-7 | TRBV6-5 | TGTGCCAGCAGTGTGACAGTTTCCTACGAGCAGTACTTC | CASSVTVSYEQYF
TRBD1 | . | TRBJ1-1 | TRBV4-1 | TGCGCCAGCAGCCCACGACAGGGCATGAACACTGAAGCTTTCTTT | CASSPRQGMNTEAFF
. | . | TRBJ1-1 | TRBV7-6 | TGTGCCAGCAGCCCCTCGAACACTGAAGCTTTCTTT | CASSPSNTEAFF
TRBD1 | . | TRBJ1-2 | TRBV28 | TGTGCCAGCAGTGGGACAGGGGATAACTATGGCTACACCTTC | CASSGTGDNYGYTF
. | . | TRBJ1-3 | TRBV15 | TGTGCCACGGTGACCAGGTTAGGTGACACCATATATTTT | CATVTRLGDTIYF
TRBD1 | . | TRBJ1-4 | TRBV10-3 | TGTGCCATCAGTCCGGGACAGGGGGCGCTGATGGAAAAACTGTTTTTT | CAISPGQGALMEKLFF